One and the same sample provided the 21 T cell receptor beta chains below, sequenced in a study of shared T cell receptors in the human thymus. Some clones are missing from TCRdb's copy, which holds only in-frame ones; the method was immunoSEQ multiplex PCR. This table holds roughly 710,000 clones, 70% to 90% found once. This same sample was also taken into another study, of human thymus T cells.

The specimen sequenced was thymocytes. These TCRs come from a girl less than two years old with a congenital heart defect.

CDR3 region: CAWSVSGTEAFF. For the CDR3, the DNA is TGTGCCTGGAGTGTTAGCGGGACTGAAGCTTTCTTT. The chain uses TRBV30 and TRBJ1-1; no definite D call. The CDR3 contains 12 residues. Trimming shortened V by 0 bases and J by 5 bases, and 7 bases separated the two germline ends. Germline V lookup: CDR1 GTSNPN, CDR2 SVGIG (reference sequence).

This chain connects TRBV19 to TRBJ1-5, with no clear D. The CDR3 length is 17 residues. The germline V gene encodes CDR1 LNHDA and CDR2 SQIVND (reference sequence). The DNA of the CDR3 is TGTGGAAGGTTTGAGAACCAGGTCGTGTGGTTCAATCAGCCCCAGCATTTT. It translates to CGRFENQVVWFNQPQHF.

The rearrangement joins TRBV4-1 to TRBJ2-7; D is uncertain. V shed 1 base and J shed 5 bases, with 9 bases lying between them. The CDR3 has 13 amino acids. Germline-derived CDR1 and CDR2 are MGHRA and YSYEKL. CDR3 nucleotide sequence: TGCGCCAGCAGCCAAGCTGCGGCGGACGAGCAGTACTTC. This sequence encodes CASSQAAADEQYF.

J is TRBJ1-3 and V is TRBV18; TRBD1 matches at 7 bases. CDR3 length equals 15 residues. CDR1 and CDR2 (germline): KGHSH, LQKENI. V shed 4 bases, J shed 0 bases, and the junction held 3 bases outside the gene matches. CDR3 loop: CASSLGTVSGNTIYF. The CDR3 DNA is TGTGCCAGCTCACTCGGGACAGTCTCTGGAAACACCATATATTTT.

V and J are TRBV5-1 and TRBJ2-5; weak D call: TRBD2 (5 bases). CDR3 length: 14 residues. CDR1 is SGHRS, CDR2 YFSETQ, per germline. V was shortened by 6 bases and J by 2 bases, with 14 bases between the two germline ends. CDR3 nucleotides: TGCGCCAGCAAGAGGGCTGCATCTCAAGAGACCCAGTACTTC. Residues: CASKRAASQETQYF.

The chain is built from TRBV7-2 and TRBJ1-6, with D uncertain. The CDR3 is 13 residues long. Germline V gives CDR1 SGHTA, CDR2 FQGNSA. V lost 3 bases, J lost 10 bases, and 10 bases lay in between. CDR3: CASSLEQRSPLHF. CDR3 nucleotides: TGTGCCAGCAGCTTGGAGCAACGCTCACCCCTCCACTTT.

This clone was counted once. V is TRBV28 and J is TRBJ2-2; tentatively, D is TRBD2 (7 bases). The CDR3 has 14 residues. The V end was cut by 10 bases, the J end by 6 bases, with 18 bases between. The germline V gene has CDR1 MDHEN and CDR2 SYDVKM. The CDR3 DNA is TGTGCCACCGTTTGGGCGGGGGCGGCCGGGGAGCTGTTTTTT. Amino acid sequence: CATVWAGAAGELFF.

This chain connects TRBV9 to TRBJ2-7; possibly TRBD1 for D (6 bases). Between the trimmed V and J ends, which lost 0 bases and 3 bases, there was a span of 13 bases. The length of the CDR3 is 15 residues. CDR1 is SGDLS, CDR2 YYNGEE, per germline. The CDR3, as DNA: TGTGCCAGCAGCGTAGGACAGGACCCAAACTACGAGCAGTACTTC. Amino acids: CASSVGQDPNYEQYF.

The V gene is TRBV7-2, the J gene TRBJ2-7; 15 nucleotides line up with TRBD2. The CDR3 sequence is 16 residues long. Trimming took 5 bases from V and 7 from J; bases not matched to a gene: 9. Germline-derived CDR1 and CDR2 are SGHTA and FQGNSA. The CDR3 region is CASSPRTSGGAGEQYF. CDR3 nucleotides: TGTGCCAGCAGCCCACGGACTAGCGGGGGGGCCGGAGAGCAGTACTTC. Variable domain in full (rest from reference TRBV7-2 and TRBJ2-7): GAGVSQSPSNKVTEKGKDVELRCDPISGHTALYWYRQSLGQGLEFLIYFQGNSAPDKSGLPSDRFSAERTGGSVSTLTIQRTQQEDSAVYLCASSPRTSGGAGEQYFGPGTRLTVT.

This clone was picked up one time. V gene TRBV5-6 combines with J gene TRBJ1-6, with 8 bases that match TRBD1. V trimming: 2 bases; J trimming: 7 bases; junction bases outside the gene matches: 8. This CDR3 spans 16 amino acids. Germline assignment: CDR1 SGHDT and CDR2 YYEEEE. The chain's CDR3 is CASSFLGQGGNSPLHF. In DNA, the CDR3 is TGTGCCAGCAGCTTCCTCGGACAGGGTGGCAATTCACCCCTCCACTTT.

V gene TRBV2 combines with J gene TRBJ2-5; TRBD2 matches 15 bases. Trimming cost V 4 bases and J 3 bases; bases outside gene matches: 9. The CDR3 extends over 18 amino acids. Germline CDR1 SNHLY, CDR2 FYNNEI. The CDR3 is CASSGTQGLAGGEETQYF. The CDR3 region has the DNA TGTGCCAGCAGTGGAACACAGGGACTAGCGGGGGGAGAAGAGACCCAGTACTTC.

V usage is TRBV4-1 and J usage is TRBJ2-6; TRBD1 matches 7 bases. Germline V gives CDR1 MGHRA, CDR2 YSYEKL. The CDR3 totals 17 residues. The ends lost 4 bases at V and 6 bases at J; junction bases unmatched: 12. CDR3 in amino acids: CASSPLPQGPLANVLTF. The CDR3 coding sequence is TGCGCCAGCAGCCCCCTCCCACAGGGGCCCTTGGCCAACGTCCTGACTTTC.

The rearrangement uses TRBV7-2 and TRBJ2-5, with 11 bases matching TRBD1. The CDR3 has 15 amino acids. The V gene end was trimmed by 1 base and the J gene end by 5 bases; junction bases not matched to a gene: 3. Germline-derived CDR1 and CDR2 are SGHTA and FQGNSA. CDR3 DNA sequence: TGTGCCAGCAGCTTAGGGACAGGGGGCGAGGAGACCCAGTACTTC. It encodes CASSLGTGGEETQYF.

DNA for the CDR3: TGTGCCAGTAGCTTCGATGGGGACAGGGGTCTTCAGCCCCAGCATTTT. As protein: CASSFDGDRGLQPQHF. The J gene is TRBJ1-5, the V gene TRBV19; TRBD1 aligns across 10 bases. This CDR3 region has 16 residues. Germline-derived CDR1 and CDR2 are LNHDA and SQIVND (reference sequence). J was trimmed by 6 bases and V by 6 bases; bases with no gene match: 11. Based on the CDR3 plus reference TRBV19 and TRBJ1-5, the full variable domain is DGGITQSPKYLFRKEGQNVTLSCEQNLNHDAMYWYRQDPGQGLRLIYYSQIVNDFQKGDIAEGYSVSREKKESFPLTVTSAQKNPTAFYLCASSFDGDRGLQPQHFGDGTRLSIL.

This rearrangement joins TRBV4-3 to TRBJ2-5, with 9 bases matching TRBD2. The V gene end was trimmed by 3 bases and the J gene end by 0 bases; junction bases not matched to a gene: 5. The CDR3 length is 16 residues. The germline gives CDR1 LGHNA, CDR2 YSLEER. The CDR3 coding sequence is TGCGCCAGCAGCCAGTGGGGCGGGGGGGACCAAGAGACCCAGTACTTC. It specifies CASSQWGGGDQETQYF.

The chain links TRBV11-2 to TRBJ2-3; a possible D gene is TRBD1 (5 bases). This CDR3 has 19 amino acids. CDR1 is SGHAT, CDR2 FQNNGV, per germline. The V end lost 5 bases, the J end lost 1 base, and 25 bases lay between the germline ends. The CDR3 here is CASSLRWGLSGVRTDTQYF. DNA for the CDR3: TGTGCCAGCAGCCTCCGATGGGGCTTGAGTGGGGTTCGCACAGATACGCAGTATTTT.

This chain joins TRBV28 and TRBJ1-2, with D hard to call. Germline CDR1 and CDR2: MDHEN and SYDVKM. V lost 6 bases and J lost 8, with 16 bases in between. The CDR3 spans 13 residues. This CDR3 reads CASRRASLVGYTF. The CDR3 DNA follows: TGTGCCAGCAGACGGGCCTCACTAGTGGGCTACACCTTC.

The chain is built from TRBV19 and TRBJ2-7; 8 bases agree with TRBD2. Germline CDR1 is LNHDA and CDR2 is SQIVND (reference sequence). Trimming removed 5 bases from V and 11 bases from J; junction bases left unmatched: 11. The CDR3 extends over 13 amino acids. The CDR3 DNA reads as TGTGCCAGTAGTCTCGCGTTGAGGCGGGAGGAGTACTTC. Protein product: CASSLALRREEYF.

This sequence joins TRBV7-2 and TRBJ2-6; a possible D gene is TRBD1 (6 bases). CDR3 length: 16 residues. The germline V and J ends were trimmed by 10 bases and 0 bases, with 16 bases remaining between them. Germline values: CDR1 SGHTA, CDR2 FQGNSA. The CDR3 DNA follows: TGTGCCACCAACCAGGGGCCGAACTCTGGGGCCAACGTCCTGACTTTC. Its translation: CATNQGPNSGANVLTF.

The chain couples TRBV15 to TRBJ2-5; 8 bases agree with TRBD2. Germline CDR1 reads LNHNV; CDR2 reads YYDKDF (reference sequence). This CDR3 spans 17 amino acids. J was trimmed by 0 bases and V by 1 base; bases with no gene match: 7. The CDR3 DNA reads TGTGCCACCAGCAGAGTGATAGCGGGGAGGTACCAAGAGACCCAGTACTTC. As protein: CATSRVIAGRYQETQYF.

The chain employs TRBV4-3 and TRBJ1-2; the D gene is possibly TRBD1 (6 bases). The CDR3 contains 15 residues. The germline V and J ends were trimmed by 5 bases and 5 bases, with 18 bases remaining between them. CDR1 is LGHNA, CDR2 YSLEER, per germline. The CDR3 sequence is CASSAGGGADYGYTF. In DNA, the CDR3 is TGCGCCAGCAGCGCCGGGGGGGGCGCGGATTATGGCTACACCTTC.